The 17 T cell receptor beta chains below were found in one sample sequenced in a study of blood T cell repertoires in COVID-19. Sequencing was performed with immunoSEQ multiplex PCR; in TCRdb, only in-frame clones are kept and a portion is missing. There are a few hundred thousand clones in the sample; approximately 89% occur only once, and under 5% lies in the top ten. The sample comprised peripheral blood. These receptors all stem from a woman aged 60 to 75 with COVID-19, enrolled during active disease.

The chain has TRBV28 and TRBJ1-5; D remains unclear. Per the germline V gene, CDR1 is MDHEN and CDR2 is SYDVKM. This CDR3 spans 16 amino acids. Trimming removed 6 bases from V and 7 bases from J, with 22 bases in between. For the CDR3, the DNA is TGTGCCAGCAGCCTGGGCCCCGGCACCCCTCAACAGCCCCAGCATTTT. Its protein is CASSLGPGTPQQPQHF.

The J gene is TRBJ1-2, the V gene TRBV7-2, with TRBD1 identical over 7 bases. This CDR3 region has 12 residues. Per germline, CDR1 SGHTA and CDR2 FQGNSA. After removal of 5 bases from V and 8 bases from J, the junction contained 5 bases not matched to a gene. The CDR3 region has the DNA TGTGCCAGCAGCACGACAGGGATCGGCTACACCTTC. Its protein is CASSTTGIGYTF.

The chain is built from TRBV5-5 and TRBJ2-4; no definite D call. The CDR3 runs to 14 residues. The V end lost 0 bases, the J end lost 0 bases, and 4 bases lay between the germline ends. The germline V gene has CDR1 SGHKS and CDR2 YYEKEE (reference sequence). This chain's CDR3 is CASSLELAKNIQYF. DNA of the CDR3: TGTGCCAGCAGCTTGGAACTAGCCAAAAACATTCAGTACTTC.

This chain connects TRBV14 to TRBJ1-1; the D is unclear. CDR1 SGHDN and CDR2 FVKESK come from the germline V gene. V was clipped by 0 bases and J by 5 bases, with 16 bases between them. The CDR3 spans 16 residues. The CDR3 sequence is CASSQEVQPRETEAFF. The CDR3 nucleotides read TGTGCCAGCAGCCAAGAGGTCCAGCCGAGGGAGACTGAAGCTTTCTTT.

The gene calls are TRBV19 and TRBJ2-1; D might be TRBD1 (5 bases). CDR1 LNHDA and CDR2 SQIVND come from the germline V gene (reference sequence). V dropped 5 bases and J dropped 0 bases, with 20 bases sitting between them. The CDR3 covers 18 residues. CDR3 loop: CASSSDNRQYSSYNEQFF. As DNA, the CDR3 is TGTGCCAGTAGTTCGGACAACAGACAGTACAGCTCCTACAATGAGCAGTTCTTC.

The chain uses TRBV7-3 and TRBJ2-3; a possible D gene is TRBD1 (5 bases). Germline CDR1 reads SGHTA; CDR2 reads FQGTGA. The CDR3 loop spans 15 amino acids. V lost 5 bases, J lost 0 bases, and 12 bases lay in between. In DNA, the CDR3 is TGTGCCAGCAGCGGAACAGGCGTTAGCACAGATACGCAGTATTTT. As protein: CASSGTGVSTDTQYF.

J is TRBJ1-2 and V is TRBV24-1, with TRBD1 matching 7 bases. The CDR3 contains 14 residues. From germline, CDR1 is KGHDR and CDR2 SFDVKD. V was clipped by 3 bases and J by 3 bases; unmatched bases: 3. CDR3 amino acids: CATSDGTDYYGYTF. CDR3 in DNA: TGTGCCACCAGTGATGGGACAGACTACTATGGCTACACCTTC.

The V and J genes are TRBV6-5 and TRBJ2-2; 12 bases match TRBD2. Trimming cost V 4 bases and J 4 bases; bases outside gene matches: 4. The CDR3 length is 16 residues. The germline V gene encodes CDR1 MNHEY and CDR2 SVGAGI. CDR3: CASSSGLAGSTGELFF. The CDR3 DNA reads TGTGCCAGCAGTTCAGGACTAGCGGGGAGCACCGGGGAGCTGTTTTTT.

The chain joins TRBV12-3 or TRBV12-4 to TRBJ1-1; D gene unclear. The germline V and J ends were trimmed by 3 bases and 1 base, with 6 bases remaining between them. The CDR3 totals 13 residues. CDR3 DNA sequence: TGTGCCAGCAGTTTCTGGGCGAACACTGAAGCTTTCTTT. Residues: CASSFWANTEAFF.

This chain uses TRBV6-5 with TRBJ2-7; weak D call: TRBD1 (6 bases). Germline V lookup: CDR1 MNHEY, CDR2 SVGAGI. The CDR3 extends over 13 amino acids. V was trimmed by 5 bases and J by 3 bases, leaving 11 bases between them. CDR3 loop: CASSRDTYYEQYF. The CDR3 region has the DNA TGTGCCAGCAGTCGGGACACATACTACGAGCAGTACTTC.

CDR3 DNA sequence: TGTGCCAGCAGTTACTCGGGACAGGCCCCCTACGAGCAGTACTTC. It specifies CASSYSGQAPYEQYF. The V gene is TRBV6-5, the J gene TRBJ2-7; TRBD1 matches 8 bases. CDR1 and CDR2 (germline): MNHEY, SVGAGI. The CDR3 contains 15 residues. The V segment lost 0 bases and the J segment 2 bases; nucleotides outside the gene matches: 3.

The rearrangement links TRBV10-3 to TRBJ2-2; 16 nucleotides line up with TRBD2. The CDR3 totals 13 residues. The germline gives CDR1 ENHRY, CDR2 SYGVKD. V was pared by 10 bases and J by 11 bases, with 4 bases of the junction left unmatched. CDR3 loop: CATGTSGGAELFF. The CDR3, as DNA: TGTGCCACGGGGACTAGCGGGGGGGCTGAGCTGTTTTTT.

V usage is TRBV27 and J usage is TRBJ1-1, with D unclear. CDR1 MNHEY and CDR2 SMNVEV come from the germline V gene (reference sequence). The CDR3 has 14 residues. V lost 9 bases, J lost 3 bases, and 17 bases lay in between. The CDR3 nucleotides read TGTGCCAGTTCCCAATTGGATCGGGACACTGAAGCTTTCTTT. Translated: CASSQLDRDTEAFF.

This chain joins TRBV6-1 and TRBJ1-2; D is undetermined. CDR3 length: 14 residues. V lost 3 bases and J lost 2, with 10 bases in between. The germline V gene has CDR1 MNHNS and CDR2 SASEGT. The CDR3: CASSEVTDNYGYTF. The CDR3 DNA sequence: TGTGCCAGCAGTGAGGTCACAGACAACTATGGCTACACCTTC.

The genes are TRBV27 and TRBJ2-7; D not resolved. From germline, CDR1 is MNHEY and CDR2 SMNVEV (reference sequence). The CDR3 loop spans 15 amino acids. Trimming took 6 bases from V and 0 from J, leaving 15 bases between them. CDR3: CASRKEHLLSYEQYF. The DNA of the CDR3 is TGTGCCAGCAGAAAAGAACACCTCCTCTCCTACGAGCAGTACTTC.

The V gene is TRBV7-9, the J gene TRBJ1-4; no clear D. There are 15 residues in the CDR3. The V and J ends lost 8 bases and 0 bases respectively, with 13 bases between them. Germline values: CDR1 SEHNR, CDR2 FQNEAQ (reference sequence). This chain's CDR3 is CASGGKGATNEKLFF. CDR3 bases: TGTGCCAGCGGAGGGAAGGGAGCAACTAATGAAAAACTGTTTTTT.

This rearrangement joins TRBV3-1 (or the pseudogene TRBV3-2) to TRBJ2-7; D not resolved. Deletions cut 4 bases from V and 6 bases from J, with 19 bases between. The CDR3 covers 15 residues. CDR1 LGHDT and CDR2 YNNKEL come from the germline V gene (reference sequence). CDR3 bases: TGTGCCAGCAGCCTCGCTAGGATTCTAAACGGCGAGCAGTACTTC. It translates to CASSLARILNGEQYF.